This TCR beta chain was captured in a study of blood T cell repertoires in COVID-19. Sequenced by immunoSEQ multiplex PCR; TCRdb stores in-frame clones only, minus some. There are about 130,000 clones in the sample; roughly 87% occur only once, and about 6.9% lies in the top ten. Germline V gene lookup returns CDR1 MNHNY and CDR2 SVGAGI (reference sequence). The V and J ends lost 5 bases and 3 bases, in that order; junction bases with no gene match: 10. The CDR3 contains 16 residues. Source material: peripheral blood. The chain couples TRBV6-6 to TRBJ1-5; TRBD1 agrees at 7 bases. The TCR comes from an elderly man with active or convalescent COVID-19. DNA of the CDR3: TGTGCCAGCAGTCACCAGAAGGGGGCCTACAATCAGCCCCAGCATTTT. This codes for CASSHQKGAYNQPQHF.